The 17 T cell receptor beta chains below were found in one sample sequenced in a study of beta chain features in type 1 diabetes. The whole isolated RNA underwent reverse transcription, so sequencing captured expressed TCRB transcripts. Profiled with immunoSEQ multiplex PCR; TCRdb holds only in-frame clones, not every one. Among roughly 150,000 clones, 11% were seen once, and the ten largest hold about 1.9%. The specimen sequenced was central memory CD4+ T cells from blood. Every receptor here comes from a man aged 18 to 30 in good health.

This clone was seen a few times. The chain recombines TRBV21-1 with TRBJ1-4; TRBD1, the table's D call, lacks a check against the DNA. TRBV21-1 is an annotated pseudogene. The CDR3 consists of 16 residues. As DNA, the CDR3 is TGTGCCAGCAAACTCGAGCCAGGGGCAACTAATGAAAAACTGTTTTTT. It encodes CASKLEPGATNEKLFF.

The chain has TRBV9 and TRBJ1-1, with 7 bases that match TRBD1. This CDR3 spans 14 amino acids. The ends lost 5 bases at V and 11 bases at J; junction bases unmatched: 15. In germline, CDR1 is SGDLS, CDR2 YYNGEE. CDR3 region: CASSEAEQGKEAFF. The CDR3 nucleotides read TGTGCCAGCAGTGAGGCTGAACAGGGGAAAGAGGCTTTCTTT.

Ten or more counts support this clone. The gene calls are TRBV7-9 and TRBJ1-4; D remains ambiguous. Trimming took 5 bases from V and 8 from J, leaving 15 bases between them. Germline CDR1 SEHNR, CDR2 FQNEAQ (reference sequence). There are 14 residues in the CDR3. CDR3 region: CASSATVVREKLFF. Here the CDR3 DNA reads TGTGCCAGCAGCGCGACTGTCGTTCGAGAAAAACTGTTTTTT.

The CDR3 DNA sequence: TGTGCCAGCAGCTCTAAGCGGGGGAATACTGAAGCTTTCTTT. This translates into CASSSKRGNTEAFF. This chain connects TRBV11-3 to TRBJ1-1; D is possibly TRBD1 (5 bases). The CDR3 sequence is 14 residues long. V lost 4 bases, J lost 5 bases, and 14 bases lay in between. Germline-derived CDR1 and CDR2 are SGHNT and YENEEA.

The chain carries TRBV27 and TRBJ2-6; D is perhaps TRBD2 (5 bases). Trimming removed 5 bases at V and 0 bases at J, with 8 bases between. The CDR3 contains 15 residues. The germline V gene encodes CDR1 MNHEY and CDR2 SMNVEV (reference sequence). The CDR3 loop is CASSTRDSGANVLTF. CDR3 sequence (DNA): TGTGCCAGCAGTACTCGGGACTCTGGGGCCAACGTCCTGACTTTC.

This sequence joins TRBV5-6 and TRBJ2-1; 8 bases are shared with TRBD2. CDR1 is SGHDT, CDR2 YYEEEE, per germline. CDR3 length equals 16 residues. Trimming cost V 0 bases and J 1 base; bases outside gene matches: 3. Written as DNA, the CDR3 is TGTGCCAGCAGCTTGGCCGGGACTAGATCCTACAATGAGCAGTTCTTC. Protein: CASSLAGTRSYNEQFF.

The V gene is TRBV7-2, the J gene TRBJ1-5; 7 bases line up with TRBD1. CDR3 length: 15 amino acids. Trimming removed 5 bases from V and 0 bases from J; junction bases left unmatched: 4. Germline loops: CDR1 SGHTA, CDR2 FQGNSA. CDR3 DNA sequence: TGTGCCAGCAGCCAAGGGGGCACTAGCAATCAGCCCCAGCATTTT. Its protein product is CASSQGGTSNQPQHF. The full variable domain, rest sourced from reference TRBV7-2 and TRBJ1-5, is GAGVSQSPSNKVTEKGKDVELRCDPISGHTALYWYRQSLGQGLEFLIYFQGNSAPDKSGLPSDRFSAERTGGSVSTLTIQRTQQEDSAVYLCASSQGGTSNQPQHFGDGTRLSIL.

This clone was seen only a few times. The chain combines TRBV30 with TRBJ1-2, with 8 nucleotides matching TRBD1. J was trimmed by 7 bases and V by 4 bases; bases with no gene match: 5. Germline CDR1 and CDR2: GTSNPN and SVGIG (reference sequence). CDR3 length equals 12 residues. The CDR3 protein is CAWTGQGLGYTF. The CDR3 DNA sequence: TGTGCCTGGACCGGACAGGGACTTGGCTACACCTTC.

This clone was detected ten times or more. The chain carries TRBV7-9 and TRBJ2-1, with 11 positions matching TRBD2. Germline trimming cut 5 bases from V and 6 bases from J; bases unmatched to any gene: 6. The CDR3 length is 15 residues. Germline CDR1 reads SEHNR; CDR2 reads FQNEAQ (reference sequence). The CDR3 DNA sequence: TGTGCCAGCAGCATGCTAGCGGGAGGACGCAATGAGCAGTTCTTC. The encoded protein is CASSMLAGGRNEQFF.

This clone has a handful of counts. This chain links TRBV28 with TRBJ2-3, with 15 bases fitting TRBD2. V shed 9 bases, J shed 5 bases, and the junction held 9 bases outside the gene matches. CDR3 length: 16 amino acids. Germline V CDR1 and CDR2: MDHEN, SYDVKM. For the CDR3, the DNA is TGTGCCAGTCCCCCCGGGACTAGCGGGAGGATAGATACGCAGTATTTT. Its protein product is CASPPGTSGRIDTQYF.

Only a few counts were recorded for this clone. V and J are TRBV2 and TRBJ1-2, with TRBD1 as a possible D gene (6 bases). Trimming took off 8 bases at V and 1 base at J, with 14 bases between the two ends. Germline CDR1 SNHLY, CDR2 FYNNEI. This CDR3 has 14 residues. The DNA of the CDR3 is TGTGCCAGCTCCCAGGGGCTTGTTAACTATGGCTACACCTTC. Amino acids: CASSQGLVNYGYTF. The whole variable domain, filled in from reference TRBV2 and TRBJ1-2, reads EPEVTQTPSHQVTQMGQEVILRCVPISNHLYFYWYRQILGQKVEFLVSFYNNEISEKSEIFDDQFSVERPDGSNFTLKIRSTKLEDSAMYFCASSQGLVNYGYTFGSGTRLTVV.

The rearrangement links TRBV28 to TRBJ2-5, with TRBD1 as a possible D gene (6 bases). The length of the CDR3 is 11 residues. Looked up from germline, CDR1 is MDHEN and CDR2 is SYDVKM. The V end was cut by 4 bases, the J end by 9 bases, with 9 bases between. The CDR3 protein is CASSSPGAQYF. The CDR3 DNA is TGTGCCAGCAGTTCCCCAGGGGCCCAGTACTTC.

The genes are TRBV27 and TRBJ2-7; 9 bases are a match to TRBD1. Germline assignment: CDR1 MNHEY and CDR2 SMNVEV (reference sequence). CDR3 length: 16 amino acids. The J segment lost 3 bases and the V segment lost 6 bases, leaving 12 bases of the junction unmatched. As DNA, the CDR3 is TGTGCCAGCAGAGTACCCGCCGGGACAGGGTTCTACGAGCAGTACTTC. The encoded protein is CASRVPAGTGFYEQYF.

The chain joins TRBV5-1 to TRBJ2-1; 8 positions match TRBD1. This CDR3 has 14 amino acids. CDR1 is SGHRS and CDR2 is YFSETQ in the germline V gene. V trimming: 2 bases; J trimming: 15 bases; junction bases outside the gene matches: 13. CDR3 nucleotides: TGCGCCAGCAGCTTTACTGCAGGGGGCTTGGGTCTGTTCTTC. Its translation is CASSFTAGGLGLFF.

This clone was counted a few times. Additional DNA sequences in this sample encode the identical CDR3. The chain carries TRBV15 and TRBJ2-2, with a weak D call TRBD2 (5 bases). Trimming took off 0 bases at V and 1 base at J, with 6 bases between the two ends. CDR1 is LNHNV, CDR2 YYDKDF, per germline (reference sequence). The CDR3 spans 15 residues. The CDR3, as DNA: TGTGCCACCAGCAGAGATCGGGGGAACACCGGGGAGCTGTTTTTT. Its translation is CATSRDRGNTGELFF.

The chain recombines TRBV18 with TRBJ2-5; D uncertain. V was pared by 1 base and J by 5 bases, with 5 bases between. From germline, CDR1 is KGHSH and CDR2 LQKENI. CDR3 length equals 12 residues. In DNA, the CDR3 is TGTGCCAGCTCACCACTGGCCGAGACCCAGTACTTC. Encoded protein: CASSPLAETQYF.

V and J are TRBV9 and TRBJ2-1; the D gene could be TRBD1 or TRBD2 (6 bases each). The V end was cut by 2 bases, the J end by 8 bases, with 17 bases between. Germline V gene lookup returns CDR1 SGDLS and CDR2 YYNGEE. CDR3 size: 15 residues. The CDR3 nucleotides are TGTGCCAGCAGCGTTGGGGGGCCCTACCCCCATGAGCAGTTCTTC. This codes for CASSVGGPYPHEQFF.